This TCR beta chain was identified in a study of cytomegalovirus exposure and HLA in healthy donors (dated by TCRdb to about 2017). For context, the study as a whole: An earlier analysis of some 600 of the donors reported approximately 300 Gb of sequence data and approximately 120 million unique TCR beta sequences obtained from about 180 million T cells. About 300 gigabases of sequencing data and roughly 90 million unique TCR sequences were included in an early release covering over 600 HLA-typed donors. Of the approximately 400 genotyped donors, 81% fell in the genetic ancestry cluster associated with self-reported Caucasian donors. The study aimed to test whether signatures of past pathogen exposure could be identified by cataloging public T cell receptors. The study profiled the T cell repertoires of about 640 subjects by immunosequencing and related them to cytomegalovirus serostatus. Along with the approximately 700-subject first cohort, a separate validation cohort of about 110 different subjects was used. To predict cytomegalovirus infection status, the study combined high-throughput TCR immunosequencing, statistical association of individual TCRs with disease status, and machine learning. A later analysis re-analyzed previously published TCR beta repertoires from roughly 630 donors and added high-resolution HLA genotyping to study TCR occurrence patterns. Rather than using new phenotypic data, the later analysis identified candidate immune exposures from TCR beta sequences and from how often those sequences occurred across donors. An earlier analysis of approximately 640 of the donors applied high-throughput TCR beta sequencing to assess whether each TCR beta V gene segment acted as functional or pseudogenic. Alongside the repertoire data, information on donor age, sex, ethnicity and CMV serostatus was compiled. In a later genetic analysis, genome-wide SNP genotypes for about three fifths of the 666 donors were used, and that subset was treated as a discovery cohort. All discovery cohort repertoires had been generated on a single sequencing platform. Both class I and class II loci were covered by HLA typing, at four-digit resolution. The number of typed donors differed by locus: about 629-630 for A, B, C, DRB1 and DQB1; 522 for DQA1; roughly 600 for DPA1; and some 450 for DPB1. Roughly 5 DR-DQ haplotypes were handled as single units for association and clustering, since linkage in the cohort was strong. Among a few hundred genotyped donors of the cohort, an average of around 240,000 unique TCR beta nucleotide sequences were sequenced per donor, roughly a sixth of them non-productive. The research as a whole found: The sequencing pipeline was judged likely to have produced a cluster of highly shared sequence variants as a technical artifact. Because the 87-base-pair reads could not distinguish some IMGT-functional V segments, including TRBV6-2 and TRBV6-3, those segments were excluded. Compared with equally common non-associated chains, HLA-associated TCR beta chains in a later analysis were more clonally expanded and had lower generation probabilities. A later genetic analysis associated a missense DCLRE1C variant with V-gene and J-gene trimming of TCR beta chains, and an independent cohort replicated the association. When HLA alleles, especially DR and DQ, strongly co-occurred, attributing TCR associations to individual alleles was difficult. CMV serostatus was the only immune exposure information available for the cohort. Linkage disequilibrium might explain the correlated functional status among segregating V segments, but an unknown experimental factor could not be excluded. A later analysis found that most CMV-associated TCR beta chains appeared HLA-restricted, with HLA associations seemingly driven largely by CMV exposure. In a later analysis, several top co-occurrence clusters were reported to appear linked to parvovirus B19, influenza, CMV and Epstein-Barr virus. A further reported finding was that TCR beta sequences accurately predicted the HLA-A and HLA-B alleles for most subjects in the first cohort. The earlier analysis of 587 of the donors excluded seventeen rarely observed V segments, including chromosome 9 orphons, because counts were too low. The authors suggested that the approach could potentially be generalized to other disease states and immunological phenotypes. Roughly uniform sequencing depth across donors was assumed in presence/absence analyses, although this assumption may not hold. A few of the identified cytomegalovirus-associated TCR beta chains were confirmed in vitro to be specific for cytomegalovirus antigens. In an earlier analysis of more than 450 of the donors, most TCR beta V segments were observed in productive rearrangements about 87% or about 30% of the time, broadly matching IMGT annotations. This cohort had only TCR beta chains sequenced, and the lack of alpha or paired-chain data limited which features could be detected. The classifier was reported to diagnose cytomegalovirus status with high specificity and sensitivity in both the original cohort and the validation cohort. Compared with the roughly 700-donor mean, donors in an Asian-associated ancestry cluster had fewer N-insertions in productive TCRs, according to a later genetic analysis. In the study, 150 to 200 TCR beta chains were listed as associated with cytomegalovirus. A later analysis associated 15,000 or so TCR beta sequences with specific HLA alleles at a false discovery rate of 0.05. Because HLA typing was missing for some donors at each locus, association tests included only the typed subset. In a later analysis, the rate of TCR association differed among HLA loci, with DRB1 alleles having the most associated TCRs and HLA-C alleles having the fewest. While some public TCRs were present in many individuals, most TCR sequences turned up only very rarely across donors.

This clone has only a few counts. Its binding antigen is unknown. No much larger clone exists at a distance of one base, and base qualities are not known. Based on the germline V gene, the CDR1 and CDR2 sequences are MGHRA and YSYEKL. The junction shows trimming of 1 base on V and 10 bases on J, and the gene matches do not reach 6 bases of it. CDR3 length: 14 amino acids, cysteine to phenylalanine. CDR3 DNA is the only sequence kept; it has 42 bases, read in frame from the first base. The library relied on the immunoSEQ multiplex PCR assay. The multiplex PCR relied on a mix of 60 forward primers for TCR Vbeta segments and 13 reverse primers for TCR Jbeta segments. The CDR3 region of rearranged TCR beta genes was amplified from genomic DNA with a multiplex PCR assay. The Illumina HiSeq System was used to sequence the amplified TCR beta libraries as 87-base-pair reads. Processing in the source paper ran as follows. In a later analysis, tens of millions of unique TCR beta chains were counted across the 650 to 700 repertoires, and around 11 million of these chains were shared by at least two donors. To remove PCR and sequencing errors, raw reads were error-corrected and collapsed into unique sequences using a nearest-neighbor algorithm that merged closely related sequences. CDR3 sequences were aligned to IMGT reference sequences to assign V, D and J gene segments. For a sequence to be retained, a match of at least six nucleotides was required to both a V gene segment and a J gene segment. Rearrangements were classified as productive when the CDR3 lacked stop codons and remained in frame with V and J, and all other rearrangements were classified as non-productive. CDR3 was defined according to IMGT convention as the region running from the second conserved V-encoded cysteine to the conserved J-encoded phenylalanine. In an earlier analysis of 500 to 650 of the donors, sequences lacking an unambiguous match to a single V gene segment were excluded. In an earlier analysis of 450 to 700 of the donors, V segments were called functional above 56.7% productive rearrangements and were called segregating when the between-donor standard deviation exceeded 5%. A statistical classification framework was developed to diagnose cytomegalovirus status using the catalog of TCR beta chain sequences. In a later analysis, TCR nucleotide sequences were compared against IMGT/GENE-DB human TR gene sequences so that V and J genes could be assigned. A later analysis assigned CDR3 sequences and most-parsimonious VDJ recombination scenarios with the TCRdist pipeline. A later analysis defined each TCR beta chain by its CDR3 amino acid sequence plus V-gene family, and excluded reads lacking a unique V-gene family. As a way to deal with suspected cross-contamination and a sequencing artifact, a later analysis dropped 592 nucleotide sequences that were highly shared and had low generation probability. A later analysis calculated a clonal expansion index for each public chain from normalized within-repertoire ranks of inferred template counts. In a later analysis, generation probabilities were computed using a VDJ recombination model fitted to out-of-frame rearrangements, and the results were checked against IGoR. Hypergeometric tests were used in a later analysis to score TCR-TCR, TCR-HLA and TCR-CMV co-occurrence, with a repertoire-size bias correction applied to the TCR pairs. To estimate false discovery rates, a later analysis permuted the HLA or CMV assignments 20 times. In a later analysis, co-occurring TCRs were grouped with DBSCAN, and TCRdist sequence similarity was added when clustering was performed within HLA-allele-positive subsets. Repertoires with fewer than 30,000 or more than 120,000 public chains were left out of co-occurrence clustering, as were several repertoires with anomalous nucleotide sharing. TCRdb re-hosts the immuneACCESS table, in-frame sequences only. Its copies lack some clones; in the studies checked, an unresolved V gene accounts for under half of them, and the cause for the rest is not known. V, J and clone size are taken as reported in that table, and D and trimming were inferred from the DNA itself. The sample has 35,000 to 40,000 clones on record, around 76% of them singletons. Approximately 8% of the sample is taken by the ten largest.

The cohort was made up of roughly 670 healthy bone marrow donors. All cohort members were sampled while nominally healthy, although unrecorded immune exposures were likely present. The donor was CMV seropositive and belonged to the group of about 290 seropositive cohort members. A peripheral blood sample was collected from each donor, and TCR beta sequencing was performed on peripheral blood mononuclear cells. Genomic DNA extraction from the blood cell samples was performed with the Qiagen DNeasy Blood Extraction Kit. The receptor comes from a woman under 40 in good health and CMV-seropositive. Material for sequencing was PBMCs. The chain links TRBV4-1 with TRBJ2-1; 8 of the junction bases match TRBD2. The sequenced DNA: TGCGCCAGCAGCCAAGCGGGGGGGGGCGGAGAGCAGTTCTTC. Translation gives CASSQAGGGGEQFF.